Sequencing of this T cell receptor beta chain was carried out in a study of chemoradiotherapy in HPV16-positive cancers. Study-level information: Candidate HPV-specific clones and shared TCR motifs came from a couple of HPV16-positive patients. General study findings and limits: HPV-responsive T-cell expansion during chemoradiotherapy was linked to improved recurrence-free survival in HPV16-positive patients. Non-HPV-specific T cells did not expand in tumors during treatment, whereas candidate HPV-specific clones and E7-related motifs did.

Regarding this clone: What it recognizes is unknown.

The length of the CDR3 is 15 residues. The V gene's germline CDR1 is SEHNR and CDR2 FQNEAQ (reference sequence). V was pared by 3 bases and J by 7 bases, with 6 bases of the junction left unmatched. The repertoire was sequenced with immunoSEQ multiplex PCR; TCRdb's copy has only in-frame clones and lacks some. The sample holds some 29,000 clones, over 90% seen once. This clonotype was sampled from a human donor with HPV-associated anogenital cancer. The rearrangement uses TRBV7-9 and TRBJ1-5; 10 positions agree with TRBD1. Here the sequenced sample was blood, taken from a patient who underwent chemoradiotherapy. CDR3 nucleotide sequence: TGTGCCAGCAGCTTGGGGGACAGGGGTCAACAGCCCCAGCATTTT. It specifies CASSLGDRGQQPQHF.